This entry describes one T cell receptor beta chain. Its antigen is still unknown. This sample was taken from a study of shared clonotypes between healthy human individuals. The study's findings and limits: It was the few donors that limited the genetic and exposure-history diversity represented.

The CDR3 length is 14 residues. V lost 4 bases and J lost 1, with 11 bases in between. Germline values: CDR1 WNHNN, CDR2 SYGVQD (reference sequence). The assay was immunoSEQ multiplex PCR, and TCRdb's table has in-frame clones only and misses some. The table shows millions of clones, with about 95% occurring only once. As defined, naive CD8 cells were CD45RO-negative and positively selected for CCR7, with terminally differentiated effector memory CD45RA+ cells excluded. This sequence originates from a man aged 18 to 30 in good health. Sample: naive CD8+ T cells sorted from blood. The chain employs TRBV10-1 and TRBJ2-7; possibly TRBD1 for D (6 bases). CDR3 amino acids: CASSAGVGSYEQYF. CDR3 DNA: TGCGCCAGCAGTGCAGGGGTAGGTTCCTACGAGCAGTACTTC.